The present T cell receptor beta chain was sequenced within a study of Ad26.COV2.S vaccination and SARS-CoV-2 variants. Study-level information: Dosing was one shot or two shots 56 days apart. General study results and limits: Participants in the vaccine arm had higher spike-specific TCR breadth; placebo recipients had lower. Measures of TCR breadth and depth may have fallen short of total T cell responses.

Treatment given: approximately 18 received Ad26.COV2.S at low or high dose, single or two shots; roughly 5 received placebo; per-sample allocation not given. The samples date from day 63 after the first vaccine or placebo injection. Spike of the Wuhan-strain SARS-CoV-2 was expressed by an Ad26 vector, which formed the vaccine. Using immunoSEQ multiplex PCR, the repertoire was profiled, and TCRdb retains in-frame clones only, with some absent. The sample includes 350,000 to 500,000 clones, 90% seen only once; the top ten take less than 5.5%. A remark on this clone: Antigen specificity is unknown.

Germline CDR1 reads LGHNA; CDR2 reads YNFKEQ. The CDR3 consists of 17 residues. V was cut by 0 bases and J by 0 bases, with 12 bases left in between. The material sequenced was peripheral blood, taken in a trial of Ad26.COV2.S vaccine versus placebo. The clonotype was recovered from a person between 18 and 65 years old who received the Ad26.COV2.S COVID-19 vaccine or a placebo. The chain is built from TRBV4-2 and TRBJ2-4; D may match TRBD1 or TRBD2 (5 bases each). CDR3 nucleotides: TGTGCCAGCAGCCAAGAGGGCACAGGACTAGCCAAAAACATTCAGTACTTC. Translating it yields CASSQEGTGLAKNIQYF.